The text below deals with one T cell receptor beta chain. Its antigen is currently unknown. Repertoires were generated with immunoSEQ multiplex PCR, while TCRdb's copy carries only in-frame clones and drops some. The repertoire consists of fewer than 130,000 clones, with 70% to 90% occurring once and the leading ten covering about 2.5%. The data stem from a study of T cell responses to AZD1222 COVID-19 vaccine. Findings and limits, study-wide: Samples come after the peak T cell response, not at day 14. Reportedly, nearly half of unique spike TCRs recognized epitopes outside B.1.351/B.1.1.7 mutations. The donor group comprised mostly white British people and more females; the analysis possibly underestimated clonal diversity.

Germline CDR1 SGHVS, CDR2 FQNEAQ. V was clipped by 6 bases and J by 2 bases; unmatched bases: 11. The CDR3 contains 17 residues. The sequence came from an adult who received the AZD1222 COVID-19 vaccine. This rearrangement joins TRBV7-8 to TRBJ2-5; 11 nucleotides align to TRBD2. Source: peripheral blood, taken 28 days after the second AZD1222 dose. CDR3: CASRLEWLAGGQETQYF. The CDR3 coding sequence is TGTGCCAGCAGACTAGAGTGGCTAGCGGGAGGACAAGAGACCCAGTACTTC.